A selection of T cell receptor beta chains follows, all from one sample in a study of T cells in Graves' hyperthyroidism and ophthalmopathy. TCRdb ran MiXCR on the multiplex PCR reads and lists one entry per CDR3 protein. The repertoire includes roughly 420,000 distinct CDR3 sequences, about an eighth of them detected once, and approximately 5.8% sits in the top ten. Input material: blood. These receptors came from a woman between 18 and 29 years old with Graves' hyperthyroidism. Each CDR3 is given with its conserved first and last residue. Fields, in order: clone size, D gene, J gene, V gene, CDR3 protein, CDR3 DNA. The D gene is left open where the match is weak. Expanded clones get a size class; other rows say once, few or many, or leave the size out.

>many|TRBD1|TRBJ2-7|TRBV30
CAWSSGTAYEQYF
TGTGCCTGGAGTTCCGGGACAGCCTACGAGCAGTACTTC
>NA|NA|TRBJ2-2|TRBV20-1
CSARFWESGELFF
TGCAGTGCTAGGTTTTGGGAGTCCGGGGAGCTGTTTTTT
>few|TRBD2|TRBJ2-2|TRBV2
CASSVLAGGPVTGELFF
TGTGCCAGCAGTGTACTAGCGGGAGGGCCGGTCACCGGGGAGCTGTTTTTT
>NA|NA|TRBJ2-7|TRBV28
CASSLLPGSTEHYEQYF
TGTGCCAGCAGTTTACTGCCAGGATCGACAGAACACTACGAGCAGTACTTC
>NA|NA|TRBJ2-4|TRBV7-3
CASSENSGLGSGNIQYF
TGTGCCAGCAGCGAGAATTCAGGGCTGGGGAGTGGGAACATTCAGTACTTC
>few|TRBD1|TRBJ1-6|TRBV29-1
CSARTGGLNSPLHF
TGCAGCGCCAGAACAGGGGGCCTTAATTCACCCCTCCACTTT
>many|NA|TRBJ2-7|TRBV5-5
CASSLVLGEQYF
TGTGCCAGCAGCTTGGTTCTCGGCGAGCAGTACTTC
>NA|NA|TRBJ1-2|TRBV20-1
CSASPGNDYGYTF
TGCAGTGCTAGTCCCGGGAACGACTATGGCTACACCTTC
>many|NA|TRBJ1-2|TRBV12-3/TRBV12-4
CASSFITVHNNYGYTF
TGTGCCAGCAGTTTCATTACCGTCCACAATAACTATGGCTACACCTTC
>many|NA|TRBJ2-1|TRBV7-9
CASSLQHLMTSDEQFF
TGTGCCAGCAGCTTACAGCACTTGATGACTAGTGATGAGCAGTTCTTC
>many|NA|TRBJ2-3|TRBV5-1
CASSVIPTDTQYF
TGCGCCAGCAGCGTCATCCCCACAGATACGCAGTATTTT
>NA|TRBD1|TRBJ2-5|TRBV14
CASSQGVRDRGHPQYF
TGTGCCAGCAGCCAAGGTGTCCGAGACAGGGGGCACCCCCAGTACTTC
>few|TRBD2|TRBJ2-7|TRBV10-1
CASSAGLGQENEQYF
TGCGCCAGCAGTGCGGGACTAGGCCAGGAGAACGAGCAGTACTTC
>many|TRBD2|TRBJ2-3|TRBV7-8
CASSRSGGTDTQYF
TGTGCCAGCAGCCGATCGGGAGGTACAGATACGCAGTATTTT
>few|TRBD2|TRBJ2-1|TRBV7-9
CASHQRESVDEQFF
TGTGCCAGCCACCAGCGGGAATCTGTGGATGAGCAGTTCTTC